The clone carrying this T cell receptor (beta chain) was seen at least ten times. Its antigen is undetermined. V trimming: 9 bases; J trimming: 0 bases; junction bases outside the gene matches: 7. The CDR3 has 16 amino acids. Germline V lookup: CDR1 SNHLY, CDR2 FYNNEI. This entry comes from a study of molecular identifiers for immune sequencing clone quantification. With listed TCR primers and previously described methods, bulk TCR libraries were prepared. TCRdb used MiXCR to reprocess the PCR reads, holding one entry per CDR3 protein. The sample shows approximately 9,800 distinct CDR3 sequences, approximately 20% of them seen only once. General study findings and limits: Naive cells had under 1% of molecules in clones above 20 RNA copies, effectors over 99%. Underestimation of highly expanded clone sizes could arise where identical TCR molecules share a barcode.

For naive CD8 T cells, sorting used the CD8+CD4-CCR7+CD45RA+ phenotype. Sequencing used naive CD8+ T cells from blood, with Jurkat cell RNA spiked in. The subset denotes: FACS-sorted CD8+CD4-CCR7+CD45RA+ naive T cells. V usage is TRBV2 and J usage is TRBJ2-1; 11 bases line up with TRBD2. This TCR was recovered from a human donor in good health. Some libraries in this study had Jurkat cell RNA spiked in. The CDR3 DNA is TGTGCCAGTCCCGGGACTAGCGGCAACTCCTACAATGAGCAGTTCTTC. It encodes CASPGTSGNSYNEQFF.